This entry lists 28 T cell receptor beta chains sequenced from one sample in a study of blood T cells in healthy people across ages. A second about 7 to 11 cycle PCR used barcoded and J-beta primers. TCRdb independently ran MiXCR on the 5' RACE reads; one entry per CDR3 protein. This sample has nearly 800,000 distinct CDR3 sequences, with roughly three fifths found just once. Sequencing input: blood. These receptors were taken from a man aged 40-49 years in good health.

This chain joins TRBV5-6 and TRBJ1-2; the D gene is possibly TRBD1 (5 bases). The V gene's germline CDR1 is SGHDT and CDR2 YYEEEE. Trimming took 3 bases from V and 8 from J, leaving 23 bases between them. This CDR3 is built from 16 residues. This CDR3 reads CASSYDITGTGGGYTF. CDR3 DNA sequence: TGTGCCAGCAGCTATGATATTACCGGGACGGGTGGAGGCTACACCTTC.

This chain uses TRBV6-4 with TRBJ2-1, with D perhaps matching TRBD2 (5 bases). The CDR3 length is 15 residues. V lost 0 bases and J lost 3, with 9 bases in between. Germline assignment: CDR1 MRHNA and CDR2 SNTAGT. The CDR3 loop is CASSDSPTNYNEQFF. In DNA form, the CDR3 reads TGTGCCAGCAGTGACTCCCCGACTAACTACAATGAGCAGTTCTTC.

The CDR3 coding sequence is TGTGCCAGCAGTTTACCAGGGGGACGCTACAATGAGCAGTTCTTC. Protein product: CASSLPGGRYNEQFF. The V gene is TRBV27, the J gene TRBJ2-1; 7 bases are shared with TRBD1. Per the germline V gene, CDR1 is MNHEY and CDR2 is SMNVEV (reference sequence). V lost 2 bases to trimming and J lost 3 bases; unmatched junction nucleotides: 4. This CDR3 has 15 residues.

J is TRBJ2-7 and V is TRBV6-2 or TRBV6-3; 7 bases match TRBD2. Germline V gene data show CDR1 as MNHEY and CDR2 as SVGEGT. The CDR3 is 14 amino acids. V lost 6 bases to trimming and J lost 7 bases; unmatched junction nucleotides: 12. The CDR3 bases are TGTGCCAGCAGCTTGGGACTACAGATCAATGAGCAGTACTTC. It translates to CASSLGLQINEQYF.

Turning to this clonotype: A read error may produce the germline difference seen at one junction end. The rearrangement joins TRBV27 to TRBJ2-7; 7 positions agree with TRBD1. This CDR3 is 15 amino acids long. Germline CDR1 MNHEY, CDR2 SMNVEV (reference sequence). The CDR3 region has the DNA TGCGCCAGCAGGAAGCCGACAGGGCCCATCTACGAGCAGTACTTC. This gives the protein CASRKPTGPIYEQYF.

The sample holds a few counts of this clonotype. The V call is TRBV20-1, the J call TRBJ2-3, with D perhaps matching TRBD2 (5 bases). Germline CDR1 is DFQATT and CDR2 is SNEGSKA (reference sequence). Trimming took 1 base from V and 4 from J, leaving 12 bases between them. CDR3 length: 14 residues. CDR3 loop: CSARVPLASDTQYF. In nucleotides, the CDR3 is TGCAGTGCTAGAGTACCCCTAGCATCAGATACGCAGTATTTT.

This clonotype was counted only a few times. V gene TRBV6-2 or TRBV6-3 combines with J gene TRBJ2-1; 7 bases map to TRBD1. This CDR3 is 15 amino acids long. The ends lost 5 bases at V and 4 bases at J; junction bases unmatched: 8. CDR1 and CDR2 from the germline V gene are MNHEY and SVGEGT. The DNA of the CDR3 is TGTGCCAGCAGTCGTCTCCAGGGGGATTACAATGAGCAGTTCTTC. Its protein product is CASSRLQGDYNEQFF.

This clonotype came up a few times. This sequence joins TRBV20-1 and TRBJ1-1; D call uncertain. This CDR3 is built from 12 residues. Germline V gene data show CDR1 as DFQATT and CDR2 as SNEGSKA (reference sequence). Between the trimmed V and J ends, which lost 7 bases and 2 bases, there was a span of 11 bases. This CDR3 is CSGWTDNTEAFF. CDR3 in DNA: TGCAGTGGGTGGACGGACAACACTGAAGCTTTCTTT.

In regard to this clonotype: Given a much more abundant clone one base away, this may be a read error. V is TRBV13 and J is TRBJ2-5; TRBD2 might be the D (5 bases). CDR3 size: 13 residues. Germline lookup yields CDR1 PRHDT and CDR2 FYEKMQ (reference sequence). Trimming shortened V by 2 bases and J by 11 bases, and 15 bases separated the two germline ends. CDR3 bases: TGTGCCAGCAGCTTAAGCGGAGCCTACGGGCAGTACTTC. Protein sequence: CASSLSGAYGQYF. The whole variable domain, filled in from reference TRBV13 and TRBJ2-5, reads AAGVIQSPRHLIKEKRETATLKCYPIPRHDTVYWYQQGPGQDPQFLISFYEKMQSDKGSIPDRFSAQQFSDYHSELNMSSLELGDSALYFCASSLSGAYGQYFGPGTRLLVL.

The V and J genes are TRBV24-1 and TRBJ2-1; D might be TRBD2 (5 bases). Trimming stripped 3 bases from V and 5 bases from J, with 19 bases between. This CDR3 has 17 amino acids. Looked up from germline, CDR1 is KGHDR and CDR2 is SFDVKD. CDR3 in DNA: TGTGCCACCAGTGATCCCGTGGCGTTTGCGGGCAACAATGAGCAGTTCTTC. This sequence encodes CATSDPVAFAGNNEQFF.

The count of this clonotype is one. The V gene is TRBV10-3, the J gene TRBJ2-7; TRBD1 is a possible D gene (5 bases). The J call may be wrong; the DNA end is better matched by TRBJ2-5. This CDR3 region has 13 residues. CDR1 and CDR2 from the germline V gene are ENHRY and SYGVKD. In DNA, the CDR3 is TGTGCCATCAGTCGGGTAGCAGGGGAGACCCAGTACTTC. Translated, it gives CAISRVAGETQYF.

The J gene is TRBJ1-6, the V gene TRBV7-2, with D possibly being TRBD1 (5 bases). Germline V gene lookup returns CDR1 SGHTA and CDR2 FQGNSA. The length of the CDR3 is 16 residues. V was cut by 4 bases and J by 10 bases, with 20 bases left in between. This CDR3 reads CASSWGGGRSRSPLHF. Here the CDR3 DNA reads TGTGCCAGCAGCTGGGGGGGTGGCAGATCTAGATCACCCCTCCACTTT. Filled out from reference TRBV7-2 and TRBJ1-6, the complete variable domain reads GAGVSQSPSNKVTEKGKDVELRCDPISGHTALYWYRQSLGQGLEFLIYFQGNSAPDKSGLPSDRFSAERTGGSVSTLTIQRTQQEDSAVYLCASSWGGGRSRSPLHFGNGTRLTVT.

The chain employs TRBV14 and TRBJ1-1; no definite D call. Germline loops: CDR1 SGHDN, CDR2 FVKESK. The CDR3 length is 16 residues. Deletions cut 0 bases from V and 2 bases from J, with 13 bases between. CDR3 DNA: TGTGCCAGCAGCCAAGAGGTGATGGGGTTTAACACTGAAGCTTTCTTT. Amino acid sequence: CASSQEVMGFNTEAFF.

There are a few counts of this clonotype. The chain couples TRBV28 to TRBJ2-5, with D unclear. CDR3 size: 14 residues. Deletions cut 4 bases from V and 5 bases from J, with 14 bases between. Germline assignment: CDR1 MDHEN and CDR2 SYDVKM. For the CDR3, the DNA is TGTGCCAGCAGTTACCCAATGGCGAGTGAGACCCAGTACTTC. Its translation: CASSYPMASETQYF.

In this sample, this clonotype turned up a few times. This chain joins TRBV2 and TRBJ2-3; 10 bases agree with TRBD2. V lost 7 bases and J lost 13; bases outside the gene matches: 11. CDR1 is SNHLY, CDR2 FYNNEI, per germline. The CDR3 consists of 13 residues. In nucleotides, the CDR3 is TGTGCCAGCACCCTAAGTACTAGCGGGGTGGAGTATTTT. It yields the protein CASTLSTSGVEYF.

This clonotype has just a few counts. J is TRBJ2-7 and V is TRBV5-6; 7 positions agree with TRBD1. Germline assignment: CDR1 SGHDT and CDR2 YYEEEE. V dropped 4 bases and J dropped 6; count of bases not matched to a gene: 7. CDR3 length: 13 residues. CDR3 nucleotide sequence: TGTGCCAGCAGCGGTACAGGGGTCGGCGAGCAGTACTTC. Translated: CASSGTGVGEQYF. Looking up the rest from reference TRBV5-6 and TRBJ2-7 gives the full variable domain: DAGVTQSPTHLIKTRGQQVTLRCSPKSGHDTVSWYQQALGQGPQFIFQYYEEEERQRGNFPDRFSGHQFPNYSSELNVNALLLGDSALYLCASSGTGVGEQYFGPGTRLTVT.

The chain couples TRBV7-2 to TRBJ2-3; 11 nucleotides line up with TRBD2. This CDR3 is built from 17 residues. The germline V gene has CDR1 SGHTA and CDR2 FQGNSA. The ends lost 7 bases at V and 6 bases at J; junction bases unmatched: 15. The CDR3 region is CASTNLLLAGGADTQYF. The CDR3 DNA is TGTGCCAGCACGAACCTACTTTTAGCGGGAGGGGCGGATACGCAGTATTTT.

The rearrangement links TRBV6-1 to TRBJ1-5, with D perhaps matching TRBD1 (5 bases). CDR3 length: 15 residues. Between the trimmed V and J ends, which lost 7 bases and 3 bases, there was a span of 16 bases. Germline loops: CDR1 MNHNS, CDR2 SASEGT. CDR3 residues: CASMKAGRDNQPQHF. CDR3 nucleotide sequence: TGTGCCAGCATGAAGGCGGGACGGGACAATCAGCCCCAGCATTTT.

The gene calls are TRBV4-3 and TRBJ2-6, with 8 bases fitting TRBD1. This CDR3 spans 19 amino acids. Germline CDR1 and CDR2: LGHNA and YSLEER. V lost 4 bases, J lost 1 base, and 12 bases stayed unmatched. The CDR3 nucleotides are TGCGCCAGCAGCCCAGGGGGAACAGGGGGGTTATCTGGGGCCAACGTCCTGACTTTC. It codes for CASSPGGTGGLSGANVLTF.

J is TRBJ2-1 and V is TRBV5-1, with 8 bases aligning to TRBD1. The V segment lost 4 bases and the J segment 7 bases; nucleotides outside the gene matches: 10. The CDR3 is 15 residues long. Germline V gene sequence: CDR1 SGHRS, CDR2 YFSETQ. The CDR3 here is CASSMEADRENEQFF. DNA for the CDR3: TGCGCCAGCAGCATGGAAGCGGACAGGGAGAATGAGCAGTTCTTC. Full variable domain (missing parts from reference TRBV5-1 and TRBJ2-1): KAGVTQTPRYLIKTRGQQVTLSCSPISGHRSVSWYQQTPGQGLQFLFEYFSETQRNKGNFPGRFSGRQFSNSRSEMNVSTLELGDSALYLCASSMEADRENEQFFGPGTRLTVL.

The chain couples TRBV7-3 to TRBJ1-2; D is uncertain. The CDR3 spans 13 residues. Trimming removed 4 bases from V and 2 bases from J, with 8 bases in between. From germline, CDR1 is SGHTA and CDR2 FQGTGA. In DNA, the CDR3 is TGTGCCAGCAGCTCCCCCCCCAACTATGGCTACACCTTC. The encoded protein is CASSSPPNYGYTF.

The chain employs TRBV7-8 and TRBJ1-1, with a tentative D call TRBD1 (6 bases). Germline V gives CDR1 SGHVS, CDR2 FQNEAQ. V was shortened by 4 bases and J by 0 bases, with 15 bases between the two germline ends. The CDR3 extends over 16 amino acids. CDR3 region: CASSSDRFSMNTEAFF. DNA of the CDR3: TGTGCCAGCAGCTCAGACAGGTTCTCCATGAACACTGAAGCTTTCTTT. Supplemented by reference TRBV7-8 and TRBJ1-1, the full variable domain reads GAGVSQSPRYKVAKRGQDVALRCDPISGHVSLFWYQQALGQGPEFLTYFQNEAQLDKSGLPSDRFFAERPEGSVSTLKIQRTQQEDSAVYLCASSSDRFSMNTEAFFGQGTRLTVV.

This sequence joins TRBV29-1 and TRBJ1-1; a possible D gene is TRBD1 (5 bases). Trimming stripped 1 base from V and 1 base from J, with 13 bases between. Germline V gene lookup returns CDR1 SQVTM and CDR2 ANQGSEA. CDR3 length: 15 amino acids. Here the CDR3 DNA reads TGCAGCGTTGAAGCGAGGGGTTCAAGGAACACTGAAGCTTTCTTT. It translates to CSVEARGSRNTEAFF.

This chain connects TRBV18 to TRBJ2-7; D tentatively reads TRBD1 or TRBD2 (5 bases each). The CDR3 totals 16 residues. The germline V and J ends were trimmed by 1 base and 0 bases, with 13 bases remaining between them. CDR1 and CDR2 from the germline V gene are KGHSH and LQKENI. The CDR3 bases are TGTGCCAGCTCACCACGAGGGACGGGGAGCTCCTACGAGCAGTACTTC. Protein sequence: CASSPRGTGSSYEQYF.

The chain links TRBV10-3 to TRBJ2-1; 10 bases line up with TRBD2. Trimming removed 8 bases from V and 2 bases from J; junction bases left unmatched: 6. This CDR3 region has 15 residues. From germline, CDR1 is ENHRY and CDR2 SYGVKD. The CDR3 protein is CAIGAGGSAYNEQFF. The CDR3 DNA reads TGTGCCATCGGAGCGGGAGGGTCAGCCTACAATGAGCAGTTCTTC.

V usage is TRBV15 and J usage is TRBJ2-2; 9 bases are shared with TRBD1. Germline trimming cut 3 bases from V and 7 bases from J; bases unmatched to any gene: 6. Germline V gene lookup returns CDR1 LNHNV and CDR2 YYDKDF (reference sequence). The CDR3 is made up of 15 amino acids. The CDR3 DNA reads as TGTGCCACCAGCAGGGCCGGACAGGGGAGCGGGGAGCTGTTTTTT. It translates to CATSRAGQGSGELFF.

This chain uses TRBV25-1 with TRBJ2-3; TRBD1 might be the D (6 bases). The length of the CDR3 is 12 residues. Germline values: CDR1 MGHDK, CDR2 SYGVNS. Trimming left V 2 bases short and J 9 bases short, with 9 bases between. CDR3 residues: CASSEPGETQYF. For the CDR3, the DNA is TGTGCCAGCAGTGAACCAGGGGAGACGCAGTATTTT.

The rearrangement uses TRBV6-2 or TRBV6-3 and TRBJ2-1; 12 bases are shared with TRBD2. This CDR3 region has 16 residues. J gave up 3 bases and V 6 bases, and 6 bases lay outside the gene matches. Germline lookup yields CDR1 MNHEY and CDR2 SVGEGT. CDR3 coding DNA: TGTGCCAGCAGCCCCCTGGGACTAGCGGGCTACAATGAGCAGTTCTTC. It codes for CASSPLGLAGYNEQFF.